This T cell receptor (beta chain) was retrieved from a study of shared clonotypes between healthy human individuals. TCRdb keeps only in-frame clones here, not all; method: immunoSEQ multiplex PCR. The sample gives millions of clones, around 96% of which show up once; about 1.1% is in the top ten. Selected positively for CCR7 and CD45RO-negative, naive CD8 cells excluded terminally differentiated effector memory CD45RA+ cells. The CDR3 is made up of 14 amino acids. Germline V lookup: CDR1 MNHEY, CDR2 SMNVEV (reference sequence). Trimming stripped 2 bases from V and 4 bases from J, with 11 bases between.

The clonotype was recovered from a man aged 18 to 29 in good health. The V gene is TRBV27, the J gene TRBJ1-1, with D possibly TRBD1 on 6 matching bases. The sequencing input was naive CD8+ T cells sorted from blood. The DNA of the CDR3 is TGTGCCAGCAGTTTAGTAGGGGGGGGCACTGAAGCTTTCTTT. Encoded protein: CASSLVGGGTEAFF.